One and the same sample provided the 14 T cell receptor beta chains below, sequenced in a study of CD8+CD57+ T cells in acquired aplastic anemia. TCR beta VDJ and CDR3 profiling used genomic DNA as template. Each CDR3 protein gets one entry after TCRdb re-called the reads with MiXCR. This table has some 130,000 distinct CDR3 sequences, around 46% appearing once. Sequencing used sorted CD4+, CD8+, or CD8+CD57+ T cells (not recorded which) from PBMCs. The receptor source for this set is a human donor in good health, serving as a control.

V is TRBV20-1 and J is TRBJ2-7, with TRBD2 matching 12 bases. V lost 6 bases and J lost 2; bases outside the gene matches: 5. CDR1 is DFQATT, CDR2 SNEGSKA, per germline (reference sequence). The CDR3 extends over 14 amino acids. The CDR3 DNA sequence: TGCAGTGCCGACGGACTAGCGGGGACCTACGAGCAGTACTTC. Translated, it gives CSADGLAGTYEQYF.

CDR3: CASASTNTGELFF. CDR3 nucleotide sequence: TGTGCCAGCGCCAGTACGAACACCGGGGAGCTGTTTTTT. This chain links TRBV12-3 or TRBV12-4 with TRBJ2-2; D uncertain. The V and J ends lost 8 bases and 0 bases respectively, with 7 bases between them. The CDR3 has 13 residues.

Note on this clonotype: A much larger clone differs from this one at a single base, so this may be a read error. The V call is TRBV9, the J call TRBJ2-1, with TRBD2 matching 7 bases. There are 14 residues in the CDR3. Per the germline V gene, CDR1 is SGDLS and CDR2 is YYNGEE. CDR3 region: CASSGWEGWNEQLF. Written as DNA, the CDR3 is TGTGCCAGCAGCGGGTGGGAGGGTTGGAATGAGCAGCTCTTC.

The V gene is TRBV7-6, the J gene TRBJ2-2, with TRBD1 as a possible D gene (6 bases). CDR1 is SGHVS and CDR2 is FNYEAQ in the germline V gene. The CDR3 runs to 15 residues. Trimming took 6 bases from V and 5 from J, leaving 16 bases between them. This CDR3 reads CASRGASLDTGELFF. The DNA of the CDR3 is TGTGCCAGCAGGGGGGCTAGCTTGGATACCGGGGAGCTGTTTTTT.

The table lists this clonotype with many counts. The chain is built from TRBV6-1 and TRBJ1-5, with D possibly TRBD1 on 6 matching bases. The CDR3 spans 16 residues. Looked up from germline, CDR1 is MNHNS and CDR2 is SASEGT. The V end was cut by 6 bases, the J end by 0 bases, with 15 bases between. For the CDR3, the DNA is TGTGCCAGCAGCAAGGGGGTCAGGGATAGCAATCAGCCCCAGCATTTT. Translating it yields CASSKGVRDSNQPQHF.

This clonotype occurred many times. V is TRBV4-2 and J is TRBJ1-1; D is perhaps TRBD1 (5 bases). The CDR3 runs to 15 residues. CDR1 and CDR2 from the germline V gene are LGHNA and YNFKEQ. The V and J ends lost 2 bases and 5 bases respectively, with 15 bases between them. CDR3 loop: CASSQKGWEKTEAFF. The CDR3 coding sequence is TGTGCCAGCAGCCAAAAGGGGTGGGAGAAAACTGAAGCTTTCTTT.

The chain couples TRBV10-3 to TRBJ2-2, with D tentatively TRBD1 (6 bases). The CDR3 has 15 amino acids. Trimming cost V 4 bases and J 0 bases, with 9 bases left between them. Germline CDR1 ENHRY, CDR2 SYGVKD. The CDR3 is CAISGRTANTGELFF. The CDR3 coding sequence is TGTGCCATCAGTGGGCGGACAGCGAACACCGGGGAGCTGTTTTTT.

This clonotype was picked up many times. The chain is built from TRBV20-1 and TRBJ2-7, with D possibly matching TRBD1 (5 bases). V was cut by 0 bases and J by 2 bases, with 11 bases left in between. Per germline, CDR1 DFQATT and CDR2 SNEGSKA (reference sequence). The CDR3 has 14 residues. CDR3 residues: CSAREDSLPYEQYF. For the CDR3, the DNA is TGCAGTGCTAGAGAAGACAGCCTACCCTACGAGCAGTACTTC.

This clonotype has ten or more counts. The chain is built from TRBV7-7 and TRBJ2-5; 11 nucleotides align to TRBD1. The CDR3 consists of 14 residues. Trimming at V came to 4 bases and at J to 6 bases, leaving 4 bases not matched to a gene. The germline CDR1 and CDR2 sequences are SSHAT and FNYEAQ (reference sequence). In nucleotides, the CDR3 is TGTGCCAGCAGCTCGGGACAGGGGGGGAAGACCCAGTACTTC. Protein product: CASSSGQGGKTQYF.

The chain is built from TRBV7-9 and TRBJ2-7, with 15 positions matching TRBD2. Looked up from germline, CDR1 is SEHNR and CDR2 is FQNEAQ (reference sequence). Trimming removed 6 bases from V and 7 bases from J; junction bases left unmatched: 4. This CDR3 contains 14 residues. CDR3 nucleotide sequence: TGTGCCAGCAGTTGGACTAGCGGGGGGGGTGAGCAGTACTTC. This translates into CASSWTSGGGEQYF.

The genes are TRBV9 and TRBJ2-3; D not resolved. With 3 bases removed from V and 10 bases from J, the gap between germline ends came to 12 bases. CDR3 length: 12 amino acids. Germline CDR1 reads SGDLS; CDR2 reads YYNGEE. The CDR3 nucleotides are TGTGCCAGCAGCGCCCCTCTGGGTTCGCAGTATTTT. Translating gives CASSAPLGSQYF. Based on the CDR3 plus reference TRBV9 and TRBJ2-3, the full variable domain is DSGVTQTPKHLITATGQRVTLRCSPRSGDLSVYWYQQSLDQGLQFLIQYYNGEERAKGNILERFSAQQFPDLHSELNLSSLELGDSALYFCASSAPLGSQYFGPGTRLTVL.

This clonotype was counted ten times or more. V gene TRBV3-1 combines with J gene TRBJ1-2; D gene ambiguous. Germline V gives CDR1 LGHDT, CDR2 YNNKEL (reference sequence). The V end was cut by 3 bases, the J end by 6 bases, with 14 bases between. This CDR3 is 14 amino acids long. CDR3: CASSHDRMTNGYTF. CDR3 bases: TGTGCCAGCAGCCACGACCGCATGACGAATGGCTACACCTTC.

This clonotype was seen ten or more times. This sequence joins TRBV5-8 and TRBJ2-1; D is ambiguous. Germline V gene data show CDR1 as SGHTS and CDR2 as YDEGEE. The length of the CDR3 is 14 residues. V was trimmed by 0 bases and J by 1 base, leaving 5 bases between them. The CDR3 sequence is CASSLAESYNEQFF. The CDR3 bases are TGTGCCAGCAGCTTGGCCGAATCCTACAATGAGCAGTTCTTC. Full variable domain (outside the CDR3, taken from reference TRBV5-8 and TRBJ2-1): EAGVTQSPTHLIKTRGQQATLRCSPISGHTSVYWYQQALGLGLQFLLWYDEGEERNRGNFPPRFSGRQFPNYSSELNVNALELEDSALYLCASSLAESYNEQFFGPGTRLTVL.

Many counts were recorded for this clonotype. The J gene is TRBJ2-7, the V gene TRBV3-1; 10 bases agree with TRBD2. This CDR3 has 16 amino acids. J gave up 5 bases and V 2 bases, and 9 bases lay outside the gene matches. Per the germline V gene, CDR1 is LGHDT and CDR2 is YNNKEL (reference sequence). The CDR3 region has the DNA TGTGCCAGCAGCCAATTGAATAGCGGGGGGAGGAACGAGCAGTACTTC. It translates to CASSQLNSGGRNEQYF.